This T cell receptor (beta chain) was observed in a study of T cell changes during pregnancy in multiple sclerosis (dated by TCRdb to between 2018 and 2021). Looking at the study overall: The study examined how the T cell repertoire changed over the course of pregnancy in women with multiple sclerosis.

CDR1 and CDR2 are drawn from the germline V gene: SNHLY, FYNNEI. The CDR3 measures 14 amino acids from cysteine to phenylalanine. Only the CDR3 part of the read is kept: 42 bases, read in frame from the first base. The V end loses 4 bases and the J end loses 0 bases, and a stretch of 8 bases separates them. Library prep was done by the immunoSEQ multiplex PCR assay. In its TCRdb copy, this immuneACCESS table keeps in-frame sequences only and misses some clones. Where compared with another copy, unresolved V genes explain less than half of these, and the others have no known cause. Here the sample has more than 20,000 clones; 90% to 95% occur a single time. 0.5% to 0.8% of the sample rests with the top ten. Comment on this clone: The antigen it recognizes is unknown. No base quality values were provided; no much bigger clone lies one nucleotide off.

This sequence was found in a female donor in good health, enrolled as a control in a pregnancy study. Recombination linked TRBV2 to TRBJ2-3, with no confident D gene call. The material was CD4+ T cells from peripheral blood mononuclear cells, obtained after pregnancy. Here the CDR3 is given as CASSAFLSTDTQYF. The nucleotide sequence reads TGTGCCAGCAGTGCATTTCTAAGCACAGATACGCAGTATTTT. With the rest looked up from the reference TRBV2 and TRBJ2-3 genes rather than sequenced, the full variable domain is EPEVTQTPSHQVTQMGQEVILRCVPISNHLYFYWYRQILGQKVEFLVSFYNNEISEKSEIFDDQFSVERPDGSNFTLKIRSTKLEDSAMYFCASSAFLSTDTQYFGPGTRLTVL.